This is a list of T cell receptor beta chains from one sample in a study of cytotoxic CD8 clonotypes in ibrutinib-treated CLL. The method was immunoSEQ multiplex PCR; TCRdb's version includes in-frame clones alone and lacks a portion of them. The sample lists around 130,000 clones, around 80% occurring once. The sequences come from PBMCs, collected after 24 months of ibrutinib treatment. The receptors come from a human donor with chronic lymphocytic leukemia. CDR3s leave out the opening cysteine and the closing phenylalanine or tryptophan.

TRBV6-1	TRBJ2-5	AIQVWGGQETQY
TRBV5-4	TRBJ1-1	ASSHRTTEAF
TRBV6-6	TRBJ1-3	ASLPGTPSSGNTIY
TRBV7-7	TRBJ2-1	ASSPHSGGLYNEQF
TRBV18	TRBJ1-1	ASSPYTSTRNTEAF
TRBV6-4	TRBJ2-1	ASSQKGVGDRDFNEQF
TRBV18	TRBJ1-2	ASSPAGEGYT
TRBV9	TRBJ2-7	ASSVGGTSHYEQY
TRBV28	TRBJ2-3	ASSRGGLVQY
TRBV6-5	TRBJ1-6	ASSSQRNSPLH
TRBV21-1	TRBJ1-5	ASTLGGGRNNQPQH
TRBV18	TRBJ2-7	ASSPTGIEQY
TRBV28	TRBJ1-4	ASRRLIATNEKLF
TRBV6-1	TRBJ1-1	ASSDWGQENTEAF
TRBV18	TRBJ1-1	ASSGGQYNTEAF
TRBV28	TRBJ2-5	ASSPAAGAGGRQETQY
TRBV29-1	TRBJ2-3	SVTGGRSRGTDTQY
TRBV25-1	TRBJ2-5	ASSWGVQETQY
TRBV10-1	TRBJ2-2	ASSPYVGGNTGELF
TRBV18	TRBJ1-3	ASSPLDGSSGNTIY
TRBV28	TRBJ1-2	ASSLLNYGYT
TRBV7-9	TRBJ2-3	ASSLGRSTDTQY
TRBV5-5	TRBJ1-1	ASSLVRTVNTEAF